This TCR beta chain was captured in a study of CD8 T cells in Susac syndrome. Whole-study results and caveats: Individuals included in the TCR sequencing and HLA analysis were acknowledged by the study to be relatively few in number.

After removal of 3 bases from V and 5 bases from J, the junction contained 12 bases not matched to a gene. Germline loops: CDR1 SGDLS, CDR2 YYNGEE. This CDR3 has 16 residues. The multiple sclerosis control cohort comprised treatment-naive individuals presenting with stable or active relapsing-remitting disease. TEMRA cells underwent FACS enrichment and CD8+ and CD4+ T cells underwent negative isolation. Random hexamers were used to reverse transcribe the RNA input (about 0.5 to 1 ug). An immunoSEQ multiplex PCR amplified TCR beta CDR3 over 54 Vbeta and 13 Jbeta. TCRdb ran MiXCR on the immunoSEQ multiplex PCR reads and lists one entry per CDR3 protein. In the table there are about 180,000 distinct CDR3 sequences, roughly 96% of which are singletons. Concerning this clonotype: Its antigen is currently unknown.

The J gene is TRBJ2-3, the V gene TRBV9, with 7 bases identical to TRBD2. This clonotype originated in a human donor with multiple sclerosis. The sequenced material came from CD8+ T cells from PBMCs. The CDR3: CASSAQAGEGIDTQYF. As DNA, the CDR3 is TGTGCCAGCAGCGCACAGGCGGGGGAAGGGATAGATACGCAGTATTTT.